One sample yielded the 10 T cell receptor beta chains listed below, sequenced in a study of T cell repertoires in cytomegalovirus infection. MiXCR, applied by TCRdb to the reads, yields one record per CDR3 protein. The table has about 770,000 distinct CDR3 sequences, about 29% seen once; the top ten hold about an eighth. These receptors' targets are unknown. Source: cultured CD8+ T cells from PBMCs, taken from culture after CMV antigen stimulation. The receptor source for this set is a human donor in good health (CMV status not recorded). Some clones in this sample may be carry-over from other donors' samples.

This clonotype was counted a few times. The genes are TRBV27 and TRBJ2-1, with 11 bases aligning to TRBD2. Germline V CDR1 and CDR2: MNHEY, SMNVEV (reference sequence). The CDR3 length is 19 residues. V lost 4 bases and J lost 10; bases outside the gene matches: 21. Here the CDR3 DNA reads TGTGCCAGCAGTTCTGGTCCCCCTATAGCGGGGGGGCACGGTCAAGAGCAGTTCTTC. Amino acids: CASSSGPPIAGGHGQEQFF.

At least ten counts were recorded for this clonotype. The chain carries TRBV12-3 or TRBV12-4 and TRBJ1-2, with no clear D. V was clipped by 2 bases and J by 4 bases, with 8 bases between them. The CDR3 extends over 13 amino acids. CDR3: CASSLMTAYGYTF. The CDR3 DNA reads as TGTGCCAGCAGTTTAATGACGGCCTATGGCTACACCTTC.

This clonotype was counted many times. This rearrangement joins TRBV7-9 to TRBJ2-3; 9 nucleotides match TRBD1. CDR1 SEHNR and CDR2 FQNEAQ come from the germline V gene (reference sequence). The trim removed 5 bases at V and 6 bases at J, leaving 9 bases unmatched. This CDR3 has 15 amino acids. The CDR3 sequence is CASSHRDRDPDTQYF. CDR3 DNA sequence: TGTGCCAGCAGCCACCGGGACAGGGATCCCGATACGCAGTATTTT.

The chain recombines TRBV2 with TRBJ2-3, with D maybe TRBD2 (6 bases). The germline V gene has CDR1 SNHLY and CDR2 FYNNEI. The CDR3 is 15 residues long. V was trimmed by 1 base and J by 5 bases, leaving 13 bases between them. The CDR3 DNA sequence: TGTGCCAGCAGTGAAGGGGCAGGGAGGCTAGATACGCAGTATTTT. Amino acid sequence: CASSEGAGRLDTQYF.

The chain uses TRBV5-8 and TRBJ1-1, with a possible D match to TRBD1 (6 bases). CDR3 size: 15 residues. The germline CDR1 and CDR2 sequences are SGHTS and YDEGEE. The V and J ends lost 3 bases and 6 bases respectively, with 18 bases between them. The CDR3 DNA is TGTGCCAGCAGCTCCCATCTGGGGGCAGGGGCTGAAGCTTTCTTT. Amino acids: CASSSHLGAGAEAFF.

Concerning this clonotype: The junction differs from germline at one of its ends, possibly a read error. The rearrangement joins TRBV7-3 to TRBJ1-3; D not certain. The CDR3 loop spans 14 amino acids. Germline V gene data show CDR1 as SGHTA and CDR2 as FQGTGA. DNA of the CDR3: TGTGTCAGCAGTCACAGACTCTCTGGAAACACCATATATTTT. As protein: CVSSHRLSGNTIYF.

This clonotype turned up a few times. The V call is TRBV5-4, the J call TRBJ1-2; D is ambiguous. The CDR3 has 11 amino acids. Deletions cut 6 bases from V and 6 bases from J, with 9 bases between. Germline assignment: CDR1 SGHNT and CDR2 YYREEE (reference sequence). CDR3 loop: CASKGANGYTF. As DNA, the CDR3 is TGTGCCAGCAAAGGAGCCAATGGCTACACCTTC. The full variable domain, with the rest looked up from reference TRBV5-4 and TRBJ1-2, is ETGVTQSPTHLIKTRGQQVTLRCSSQSGHNTVSWYQQALGQGPQFIFQYYREEENGRGNFPPRFSGLQFPNYSSELNVNALELDDSALYLCASKGANGYTFGSGTRLTVV.

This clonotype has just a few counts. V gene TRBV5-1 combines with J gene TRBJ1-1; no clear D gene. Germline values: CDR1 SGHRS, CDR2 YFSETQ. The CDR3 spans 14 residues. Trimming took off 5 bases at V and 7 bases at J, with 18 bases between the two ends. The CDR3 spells CASRANTREGEAFF. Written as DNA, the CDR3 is TGCGCCAGCAGGGCAAACACCCGGGAGGGTGAAGCTTTCTTT.

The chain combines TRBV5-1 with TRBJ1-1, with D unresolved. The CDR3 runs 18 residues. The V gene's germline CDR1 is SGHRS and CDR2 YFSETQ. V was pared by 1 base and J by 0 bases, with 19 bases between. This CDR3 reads CASSLRPCPHRMNTEAFF. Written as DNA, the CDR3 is TGCGCCAGCAGCTTGCGACCGTGCCCCCATAGGATGAACACTGAAGCTTTCTTT. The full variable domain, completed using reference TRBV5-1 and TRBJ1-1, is KAGVTQTPRYLIKTRGQQVTLSCSPISGHRSVSWYQQTPGQGLQFLFEYFSETQRNKGNFPGRFSGRQFSNSRSEMNVSTLELGDSALYLCASSLRPCPHRMNTEAFFGQGTRLTVV.

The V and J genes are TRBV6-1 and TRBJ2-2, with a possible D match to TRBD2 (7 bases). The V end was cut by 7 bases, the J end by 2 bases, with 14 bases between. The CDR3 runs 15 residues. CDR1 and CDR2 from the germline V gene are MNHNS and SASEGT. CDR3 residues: CASTLGGPNTGELFF. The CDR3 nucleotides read TGTGCCAGCACCTTGGGGGGGCCTAACACCGGGGAGCTGTTTTTT.